This T cell receptor (beta chain) was profiled in a study of lymphopenia after photon versus proton radiotherapy. Study observations and caveats: Larger post-nadir TCR diversity loss correlated inversely with survival in deceased patients. Authors raise, but do not show, better survival with proton therapy. Proton therapy kept repertoires fairly stable, unlike photons, which gained effector/memory cells. After lymphocyte nadir, photon-treated repertoires showed oligoclonal expansion, especially CD8+ Temra.

Comment on this clone: No antigen is known for it.

Generated by immunoSEQ multiplex PCR, the TCRdb table keeps only in-frame clones and is missing some. Among roughly 67,000 clones listed, roughly 93% were seen once. The junction had 11 bases not matched to a gene; V was cut back by 5 bases and J by 6 bases. The CDR3 consists of 16 residues. CDR1 is SGHDN, CDR2 FVKESK, per germline. The clonotype comes from a woman between 65 and 79 years old with pancreatic cancer. Material: peripheral blood, obtained from a patient treated with photon-based radiotherapy. This chain links TRBV14 with TRBJ2-4; 9 bases match TRBD2. CDR3 sequence (DNA): TGTGCCAGCAGCGCTAGAATTAGCGGGAGTGGAAACATTCAGTACTTC. Protein sequence: CASSARISGSGNIQYF.